This T cell receptor beta chain is drawn from a study of blood T cell repertoires in COVID-19. Study background: Italy, Spain and the United States were the sources of the convalescent and acute COVID-19 samples. T cells, B-cell-depleted T cells, or PBMCs supplied cDNA or gDNA.

Clones were read by immunoSEQ multiplex PCR, and TCRdb kept only the in-frame ones, dropping some. The table has 300,000 to 400,000 clones, 87% seen once. The table lists this clone with many counts. Other DNA sequences within the sample encode an identical CDR3. The V and J ends lost 9 bases and 7 bases respectively, with 11 bases between them. Germline V gene sequence: CDR1 KGHDR, CDR2 SFDVKD. This CDR3 is 11 amino acids long. The chain has TRBV24-1 and TRBJ1-2; TRBD1 might be the D (6 bases). Material for sequencing was peripheral blood. This receptor was identified in a woman aged 50 to 60 who had recovered from COVID-19. CDR3 in DNA: TGTGCCACCCAGGGGTCCGGTGGCTACACCTTC. It yields the protein CATQGSGGYTF.